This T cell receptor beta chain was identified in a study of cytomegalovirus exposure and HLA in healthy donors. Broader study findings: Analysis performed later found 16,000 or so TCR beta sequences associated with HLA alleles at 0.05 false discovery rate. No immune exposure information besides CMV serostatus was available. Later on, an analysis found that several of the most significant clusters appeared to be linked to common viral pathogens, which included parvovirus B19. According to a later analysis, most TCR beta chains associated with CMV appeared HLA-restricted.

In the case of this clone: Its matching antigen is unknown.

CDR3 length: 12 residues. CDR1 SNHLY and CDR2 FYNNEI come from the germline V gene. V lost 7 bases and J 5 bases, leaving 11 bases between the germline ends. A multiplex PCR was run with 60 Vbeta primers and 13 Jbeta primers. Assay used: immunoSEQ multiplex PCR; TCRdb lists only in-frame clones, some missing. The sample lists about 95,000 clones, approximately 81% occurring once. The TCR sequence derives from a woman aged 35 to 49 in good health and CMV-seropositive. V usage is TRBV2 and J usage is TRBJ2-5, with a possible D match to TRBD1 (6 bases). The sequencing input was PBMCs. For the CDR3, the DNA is TGTGCCAGCAACTTCCAGGGGGAGACCCAGTACTTC. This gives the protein CASNFQGETQYF.